The clone carrying this TCR beta chain was counted ten times or more. The CDR3 goes on 3 residues after the read ends, and that part is filled in from the germline J gene. This record comes from a study of T cell clonality in common variable immunodeficiency. With 0 bases removed from V and 6 bases from J, the gap between germline ends came to 7 bases. The V gene's germline CDR1 is SGDLS and CDR2 YYNGEE. This CDR3 comprises 12 residues. Only in-frame clones appear in the TCRdb table, and some are missing; sequencing was by immunoSEQ multiplex PCR. The data show about 81,000 clones, with none appearing a single time.

The sequenced sample consisted of peripheral blood mononuclear cells. The source of this sequence is a person between 18 and 75 years old in good health. The rearrangement uses TRBV9 and TRBJ2-7, with D hard to call. The CDR3 region is CASSVARGEQYF. Partial CDR3 DNA: TGTGCCAGCAGCGTAGCGAGAGGCGAG.